This entry concerns a single TCR beta chain. This record comes from a study of blood T cell repertoires in COVID-19. Across the study: Donors in Cohort 3 counted as recovered after two negative PCRs, clearance, or symptom resolution. Acute and convalescent COVID-19 samples came from the United States, Italy and Spain.

The germline V gene has CDR1 MNHEY and CDR2 SVGAGI. The CDR3 contains 16 residues. The trim removed 0 bases at V and 2 bases at J, leaving 5 bases unmatched. Original analysis: For nucleated cells, counts were estimated from reference gene primer amplification. Measured with immunoSEQ multiplex PCR; TCRdb has only the in-frame clones, and not every one. Clone size and the V and J calls come from that table; the DNA yielded D and trimming. The sample yields roughly 140,000 clones, nearly 85% seen once. The chain recombines TRBV6-5 with TRBJ2-3; TRBD2 matches at 7 bases. Sequencing was carried out using PBMCs or T cells enriched from blood (not recorded which). This clonotype was obtained from a middle-aged man in a cohort exposed to, infected with or recovered from COVID-19 (not recorded which). The CDR3 coding sequence is TGTGCCAGCAGTTACTCCGGGACTACAGACACAGATACGCAGTATTTT. Its protein product is CASSYSGTTDTDTQYF.